This T cell receptor (beta chain) appears in the sequencing data of a study of Ad26.COV2.S vaccination and SARS-CoV-2 variants (TCRdb year 2021). Study-level background: Vaccine-arm donors were drawn from COV1001, a multicentre, randomized, double-blind, placebo-controlled phase I-IIa trial of Ad26.COV2.S in healthy adults. A total of 32 samples were included in the TCR-sequenced set, comprising around 19 Ad26.COV2.S vaccine recipients, 5 placebo recipients and 8 SARS-CoV-2 convalescent individuals. Ad26.COV2.S was administered intramuscularly at a dose of 5x10^10 or 1x10^11 viral particles, either as one shot or as two shots given 56 days apart. Investigators remained blinded to trial group allocation during experiments and outcome assessment. Sequencing of the TCRbeta repertoire served to evaluate the specificity and breadth of SARS-CoV-2-reactive T cell receptors following Ad26.COV2.S vaccination. Trial participants were randomized into five groups of five, in which low-dose or high-dose Ad26.COV2.S was given once or twice, or placebo was given on both occasions. The study at large found these results: Comparing responses between vaccine doses or regimens was not something the study was powered to do. Comparable non-spike TCR breadth was observed between vaccine and placebo recipients, consistent with only spike being contained in the vaccine. The authors noted that the TCR breadth and depth analyses may have underestimated total T cell responses. Substantial breadth of spike-specific CD8+ and CD4+ T cell responses was reported after vaccination. Ad26.COV2.S recipients had higher spike-specific TCR breadth than placebo recipients (P = 0.0014).

The label giving this sample's treatment or condition can be read as: 15 to 20 received Ad26.COV2.S at low or high dose, single or two shots; roughly five received placebo; per-sample allocation not given. For vaccine and placebo recipients, the sequenced repertoires came from samples collected on day 63 after the first injection. In Cohort 1b, roughly 26 adults aged 18-55 years were enrolled at a single site in Boston, USA, between 29 July and 7 August 2020. Ad26.COV2.S was a replication-incompetent adenovirus type 26 vector that expressed a prefusion-stabilized SARS-CoV-2 spike protein derived from the original Wuhan strain. TCRbeta CDR3 regions were sequenced with the immunoSEQ Assay. After extraction, genomic DNA underwent amplification by bias-controlled multiplex PCR, followed by high-throughput sequencing. The authors' pipeline ran thus. To quantify the absolute abundance of every unique TCRbeta CDR3 region, sequences were collapsed and filtered. T cell fraction was estimated by normalizing TCRbeta template counts to usable DNA, with usable DNA measured through amplification of reference genes found in all nucleated cells. Repertoire TCRs were annotated as SARS-CoV-2-specific by exact matching of V gene, CDR3 amino acid sequence and J gene to a known reactive TCR set. The reference SARS-CoV-2 TCR set was derived from MIRA and filtered for enrichment in COVID-19-positive ImmuneCODE repertoires, a step that removed public or cross-reactive TCRs. Using the MIRA antigens, annotated TCRs were further analysed by specific ORF or by position within an ORF. Breadth was defined as the number of annotated unique rearrangements divided by the total number of unique productive rearrangements, and depth was defined as the summed frequency of the annotated unique rearrangements. TCR breadth was compared between groups using two-sided Wilcoxon rank-sum tests. TCRdb carries this immuneACCESS record with in-frame sequences only. Its versions omit some clonotypes, under half of them owing to an unresolved V gene in the studies checked, with the rest unexplained. V and J calls and clone size come straight from that table; D and trimming were deduced from the DNA. For this sample the table gives more than 350,000 clones, of which approximately 92% were detected only once. The top ten hold 9.5% to 15% of the sample.

V drops 8 bases and J drops 5 bases, leaving 16 bases in between. The CDR3 goes from the cysteine to the phenylalanine over 14 residues. Only the CDR3 part of the read is kept: 42 bases, read in frame from the first base. CDR1 and CDR2, looked up from the germline V gene (reference sequence), are MNHEY and SMNVEV. Of note for this clone: Its recognized antigen is unknown. Nothing much larger sits one base from this clone, and base qualities are not available.

The source of this sequence is a person aged 18-65 years who received the Ad26.COV2.S COVID-19 vaccine or a placebo. Sequenced material: peripheral blood, taken in a trial of Ad26.COV2.S vaccine versus placebo. The chain is encoded by TRBV27 joined to TRBJ2-1; the D gene may be TRBD1 or TRBD2, since each aligns over 6 bases. For the CDR3, the sequence is CASYSWGANNEQFF. The sequence in DNA is TGTGCCAGCTATTCGTGGGGGGCTAACAATGAGCAGTTCTTC.